One T cell receptor beta chain is described in this entry. In the original workflow: Amplification from reference gene primers served as the basis for estimated nucleated cell counts. Measured with immunoSEQ multiplex PCR; TCRdb has only the in-frame clones, and not every one. V and J calls and clone size come straight from that table; D and trimming were deduced from the DNA. The table lists about 160,000 clones, approximately 88% of them singletons. The sample comes from a study of blood T cell repertoires in COVID-19. Overall study context: The cDNA or gDNA used as material had been derived from T cells, B-cell-depleted T cells, or PBMCs.

Germline CDR1 reads KGHSH; CDR2 reads LQKENI. This CDR3 is 16 amino acids long. The ends lost 0 bases at V and 4 bases at J; junction bases unmatched: 4. Sequencing input: peripheral blood. This chain joins TRBV18 and TRBJ2-1; 9 nucleotides line up with TRBD1. This TCR came from a woman of 80 years or more with active or convalescent COVID-19. CDR3 sequence: CASSPPGQGNYNEQFF. CDR3 bases: TGTGCCAGCTCACCACCGGGACAGGGCAATTACAATGAGCAGTTCTTC.